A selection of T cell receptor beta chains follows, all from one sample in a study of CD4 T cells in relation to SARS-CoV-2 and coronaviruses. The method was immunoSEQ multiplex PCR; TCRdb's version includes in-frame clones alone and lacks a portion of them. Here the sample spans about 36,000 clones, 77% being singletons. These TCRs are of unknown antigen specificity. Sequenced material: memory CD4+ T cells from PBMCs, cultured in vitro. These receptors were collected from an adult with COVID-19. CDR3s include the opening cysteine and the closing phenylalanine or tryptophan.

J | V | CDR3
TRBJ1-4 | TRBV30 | CAWSSPEGFGEKLFF
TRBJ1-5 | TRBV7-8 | CASSLAYRGEGGNQPQHF
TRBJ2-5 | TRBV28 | CASSFLLLAGGRETQYF
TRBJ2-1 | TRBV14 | CASSRVTGIHEQFF
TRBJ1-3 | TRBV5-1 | CASSLNRGNTIYF
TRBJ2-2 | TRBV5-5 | CASSLLGLAGARSGELFF
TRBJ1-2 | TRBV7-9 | CASSGSGGGYTF
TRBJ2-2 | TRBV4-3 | CASSQALARTGELFF
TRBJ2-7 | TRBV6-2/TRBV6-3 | CASSSHAGGGYEQYF
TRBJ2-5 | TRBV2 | CASVGGSRSPQETQYF
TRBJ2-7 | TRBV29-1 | CSVLGTETYEQYF
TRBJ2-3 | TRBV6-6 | CASSQKLRWPPTDTQYF
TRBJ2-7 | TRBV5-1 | CASSLGGGGLTGGQYF
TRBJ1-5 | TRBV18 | CASSPSVSNSNQPQHF
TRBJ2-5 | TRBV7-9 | CASSHIRSSFNQETQYF
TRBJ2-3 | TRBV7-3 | CASSIGGGDTQYF
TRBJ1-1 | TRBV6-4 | CASSRGVGTEAFF
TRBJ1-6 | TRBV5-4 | CASSLGDQGGMDSPLHF
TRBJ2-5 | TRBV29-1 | CSVEGQGPETQYF
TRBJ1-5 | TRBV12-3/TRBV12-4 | CASSFQGNQPQHF
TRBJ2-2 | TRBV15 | CATSRDHFSYTGELFF
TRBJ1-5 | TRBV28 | CASRTGHSNQPQHF
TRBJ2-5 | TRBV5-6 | CASSYLITGGQETQYF
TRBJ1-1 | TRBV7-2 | CASSLGPVAEAFF
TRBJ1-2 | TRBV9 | CASSAPGTTYGYTF
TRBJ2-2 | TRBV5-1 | CASSPRTSGTGGELFF
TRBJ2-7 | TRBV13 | CASSLVLADAYEQYF
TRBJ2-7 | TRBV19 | CASSPRLAGGPYEQYF
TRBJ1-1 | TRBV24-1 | CATSDQLRVLVAFF
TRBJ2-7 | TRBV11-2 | CASSSGYSYEQYF
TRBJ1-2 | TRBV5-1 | CASSSQHELYGYTF
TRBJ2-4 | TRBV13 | CASSSTGGKNIQYF
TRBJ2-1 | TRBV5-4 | CASSSPGLALGDEQFF
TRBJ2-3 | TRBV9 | CASTRDADTQYF
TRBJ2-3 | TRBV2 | CASIGAGVGSDTQYF
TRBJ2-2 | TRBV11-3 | CASSLTIGGTGELFF
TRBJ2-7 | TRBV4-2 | CASSRQGTSGSYEQYF
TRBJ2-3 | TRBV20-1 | CGGDYRGTQYF
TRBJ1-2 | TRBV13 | CASSLQMVGFYGYTF
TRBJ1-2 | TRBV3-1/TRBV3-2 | CASSFWDRNNYGYTF
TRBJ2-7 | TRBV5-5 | CASRTRDRAYEQYF
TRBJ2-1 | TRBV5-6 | CASSPTSGRAGEQFF
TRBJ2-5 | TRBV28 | CASSFRTGGLQTQYF
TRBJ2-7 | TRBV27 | CASSFGHEQYF
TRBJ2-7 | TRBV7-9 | CASSLARQYEQYF
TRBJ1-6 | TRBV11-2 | CASSPTAVPRGDSPLHF